The next 24 T cell receptor beta chains were all read from a single sample in a study of long-term antiretroviral therapy in people with HIV. Researchers report immunoSEQ v3.0 was run at survey level. Produced via immunoSEQ multiplex PCR; TCRdb's table is partial and in-frame only. Among 44,000 or so clones, over 90% were seen once, and the ten largest hold around 3%. Sample: unsorted PBMCs, taken 3.7 years after starting antiretroviral therapy. The source of these receptors is a woman aged 50 to 65 with HIV.

V and J are TRBV5-1 and TRBJ1-1; D is uncertain. CDR3 length equals 14 residues. Germline assignment: CDR1 SGHRS and CDR2 YFSETQ. The germline V and J ends were trimmed by 0 bases and 1 base, with 7 bases remaining between them. This CDR3 reads CASSLAAGNTEAFF. For the CDR3, the DNA is TGCGCCAGCAGCTTGGCTGCCGGGAACACTGAAGCTTTCTTT.

The V gene is TRBV5-5, the J gene TRBJ2-7; 7 nucleotides agree with TRBD2. Germline assignment: CDR1 SGHKS and CDR2 YYEKEE (reference sequence). The CDR3 runs to 15 residues. V trimming: 1 base; J trimming: 3 bases; junction bases outside the gene matches: 7. The CDR3 DNA follows: TGTGCCAGCAGCTTGTGGGCGGGGGTGGACTACGAGCAGTACTTC. This gives the protein CASSLWAGVDYEQYF.

The chain uses TRBV2 and TRBJ1-2; possibly TRBD1 for D (5 bases). The CDR3 loop spans 14 amino acids. Germline V gives CDR1 SNHLY, CDR2 FYNNEI. V dropped 4 bases and J dropped 1 base, with 10 bases sitting between them. DNA of the CDR3: TGTGCCAGCAGTGTGGGACGGATTAACTATGGCTACACCTTC. Translation gives CASSVGRINYGYTF.

This rearrangement joins TRBV7-2 to TRBJ2-7, with a possible D match to TRBD1 (6 bases). CDR1 is SGHTA, CDR2 FQGNSA, per germline. V lost 5 bases and J lost 4, with 9 bases in between. The CDR3 runs to 12 residues. CDR3 loop: CASSQTGYEQYF. CDR3 DNA: TGTGCCAGCAGCCAAACAGGGTACGAGCAGTACTTC.

V is TRBV6-1 and J is TRBJ2-5; 8 bases fit TRBD2. Germline V gene sequence: CDR1 MNHNS, CDR2 SASEGT. Trimming cost V 3 bases and J 3 bases; bases outside gene matches: 6. CDR3 length: 15 residues. CDR3 sequence (DNA): TGTGCCAGCAGTGACCCCAGCGGGGGCAAAGAGACCCAGTACTTC. Its translation is CASSDPSGGKETQYF.

The chain has TRBV25-1 and TRBJ2-3; D may be TRBD1 or TRBD2 (5 bases each). V lost 6 bases, J lost 5 bases, and 9 bases lay in between. The CDR3 contains 12 residues. The germline CDR1 and CDR2 sequences are MGHDK and SYGVNS. The CDR3 is CASRAGRDTQYF. The DNA of the CDR3 is TGTGCCAGCAGGGCAGGGAGAGATACGCAGTATTTT.

The chain couples TRBV5-1 to TRBJ1-3; D unresolved. The CDR3 runs 13 residues. Germline CDR1 SGHRS, CDR2 YFSETQ. V lost 4 bases and J lost 4, with 9 bases in between. The CDR3 nucleotides are TGCGCCAGCAGCCCGAATACAGGAAACACCATATATTTT. This sequence encodes CASSPNTGNTIYF. The whole variable domain, remainder taken from reference TRBV5-1 and TRBJ1-3, is KAGVTQTPRYLIKTRGQQVTLSCSPISGHRSVSWYQQTPGQGLQFLFEYFSETQRNKGNFPGRFSGRQFSNSRSEMNVSTLELGDSALYLCASSPNTGNTIYFGEGSWLTVV.

The chain couples TRBV5-6 to TRBJ2-3; perhaps TRBD2 as D (6 bases). Trimming removed 3 bases from V and 0 bases from J, with 8 bases in between. CDR1 and CDR2 from the germline V gene are SGHDT and YYEEEE. The CDR3 extends over 14 amino acids. Here the CDR3 reads CASSSAGSTDTQYF. CDR3 nucleotide sequence: TGTGCCAGCAGCTCAGCGGGTAGCACAGATACGCAGTATTTT.

The chain uses TRBV7-9 and TRBJ1-1; possible D gene TRBD1, 6 bases. Per germline, CDR1 SEHNR and CDR2 FQNEAQ (reference sequence). The CDR3 has 14 residues. Trimming stripped 5 bases from V and 0 bases from J, with 10 bases between. The CDR3 reads CASSLGHLNTEAFF. The CDR3 DNA reads as TGTGCCAGCAGCCTGGGACATCTGAACACTGAAGCTTTCTTT.

The chain couples TRBV2 to TRBJ1-6; D uncertain. Germline-derived CDR1 and CDR2 are SNHLY and FYNNEI. This CDR3 has 15 amino acids. Trimming took off 6 bases at V and 7 bases at J, with 16 bases between the two ends. CDR3 sequence: CASSGRGGENSPLHF. The CDR3 nucleotides are TGTGCCAGCAGCGGCCGGGGAGGAGAGAATTCACCCCTCCACTTT.

The gene calls are TRBV2 and TRBJ1-5; D gene unclear. The CDR3 has 13 residues. Deletions cut 7 bases from V and 3 bases from J, with 10 bases between. CDR1 SNHLY and CDR2 FYNNEI come from the germline V gene. The CDR3 DNA follows: TGTGCCAGCAATAGAAACCTCAATCAGCCCCAGCATTTT. Its protein product is CASNRNLNQPQHF.

The chain carries TRBV4-3 and TRBJ2-1; D remains unclear. Trimming stripped 1 base from V and 0 bases from J, with 7 bases between. This CDR3 has 15 amino acids. Looked up from germline, CDR1 is LGHNA and CDR2 is YSLEER. The CDR3 spells CASSQGSSSYNEQFF. The CDR3, as DNA: TGCGCCAGCAGCCAAGGCAGTAGCTCCTACAATGAGCAGTTCTTC.

The chain is built from TRBV5-1 and TRBJ2-7, with 7 positions matching TRBD1. The CDR3 length is 15 residues. V was clipped by 0 bases and J by 2 bases; unmatched bases: 5. The germline gives CDR1 SGHRS, CDR2 YFSETQ. The CDR3 sequence: CASSLDAGGPYEQYF. CDR3 nucleotide sequence: TGCGCCAGCAGCTTGGATGCAGGGGGACCCTACGAGCAGTACTTC.

The chain combines TRBV25-1 with TRBJ2-3; 12 bases align to TRBD2. The CDR3 is made up of 13 amino acids. Per germline, CDR1 MGHDK and CDR2 SYGVNS. Trimming cost V 8 bases and J 5 bases; bases outside gene matches: 2. CDR3 sequence (DNA): TGTGCCAGCGGACTAGCGGGGCGAGATACGCAGTATTTT. It encodes CASGLAGRDTQYF.

The chain employs TRBV7-3 and TRBJ2-3, with 9 bases matching TRBD2. Germline-derived CDR1 and CDR2 are SGHTA and FQGTGA. This CDR3 has 14 residues. J was trimmed by 7 bases and V by 1 base; bases with no gene match: 3. CDR3 amino acids: CASSLSGGVNTQYF. The DNA of the CDR3 is TGTGCCAGCAGCTTAAGCGGGGGGGTAAATACGCAGTATTTT.

This clone appeared once. The chain links TRBV5-8 to TRBJ2-2, with unresolved D. Trimming pared 1 base from V and 7 bases from J, leaving 5 bases between. The germline V gene has CDR1 SGHTS and CDR2 YDEGEE. The CDR3 contains 12 residues. The CDR3 sequence is CASSLNDGELFF. CDR3 in DNA: TGTGCCAGCAGCTTGAATGACGGGGAGCTGTTTTTT.

In nucleotides, the CDR3 is TGTGCCATCAGTGAGTCGGGACAGGGTAATTCACCCCTCCACTTT. Protein: CAISESGQGNSPLHF. The genes are TRBV10-3 and TRBJ1-6; 9 bases align to TRBD1. This CDR3 is built from 15 residues. Germline assignment: CDR1 ENHRY and CDR2 SYGVKD. V lost 0 bases and J lost 6; bases outside the gene matches: 0.

The chain joins TRBV6-6 to TRBJ1-3, with D hard to call. This CDR3 has 15 amino acids. CDR1 and CDR2 from the germline V gene are MNHNY and SVGAGI (reference sequence). V was pared by 0 bases and J by 4 bases, with 10 bases between. CDR3: CASSYSVGAGNTIYF. CDR3 nucleotides: TGTGCCAGCAGTTACTCAGTAGGTGCCGGAAACACCATATATTTT.

The chain couples TRBV19 to TRBJ1-2; the D gene is possibly TRBD1 (6 bases). Between the trimmed V and J ends, which lost 2 bases and 0 bases, there was a span of 16 bases. Germline V gene data show CDR1 as LNHDA and CDR2 as SQIVND (reference sequence). This CDR3 region has 17 residues. CDR3 amino acids: CASSIWTEASANYGYTF. CDR3 DNA: TGTGCCAGTAGTATATGGACAGAGGCGTCGGCTAACTATGGCTACACCTTC. Full variable domain (rest looked up from reference TRBV19 and TRBJ1-2): DGGITQSPKYLFRKEGQNVTLSCEQNLNHDAMYWYRQDPGQGLRLIYYSQIVNDFQKGDIAEGYSVSREKKESFPLTVTSAQKNPTAFYLCASSIWTEASANYGYTFGSGTRLTVV.

This rearrangement joins TRBV6-7 to TRBJ2-5; TRBD1 aligns across 10 bases. TRBV6-7 is recorded as an ORF, its role being uncertain. There are 21 residues in the CDR3. Trimming removed 5 bases from V and 4 bases from J; junction bases left unmatched: 25. CDR3 bases: TGTGCCAGCAGTACCGGCGACAGGGGGCGTTTTGAGTTATGGAGTCGAGAGACCCAGTACTTC. Protein sequence: CASSTGDRGRFELWSRETQYF.

This rearrangement joins TRBV7-9 to TRBJ2-7, with 7 bases identical to TRBD1. The V gene's germline CDR1 is SEHNR and CDR2 FQNEAQ (reference sequence). The V segment lost 3 bases and the J segment 2 bases; nucleotides outside the gene matches: 4. The CDR3 covers 14 residues. CDR3 protein: CASSFPDRAYEQYF. The CDR3 coding sequence is TGTGCCAGCAGCTTCCCCGACAGGGCCTACGAGCAGTACTTC.

This clone has a single count. V usage is TRBV27 and J usage is TRBJ1-2; 10 nucleotides agree with TRBD1. Per germline, CDR1 MNHEY and CDR2 SMNVEV (reference sequence). CDR3 length: 15 amino acids. The trim removed 6 bases at V and 3 bases at J, leaving 7 bases unmatched. The DNA for the CDR3 is TGTGCCAGCAGAAACCCGGGACAGGGGTACTATGGCTACACCTTC. Its protein product is CASRNPGQGYYGYTF.

V and J are TRBV29-1 and TRBJ2-1; D is unresolved. This CDR3 is 16 amino acids long. Germline CDR1 is SQVTM and CDR2 is ANQGSEA. V was cut by 2 bases and J by 0 bases, with 14 bases left in between. CDR3 coding DNA: TGCAGCGTTGAACCCAACGCAAAGAGCTCCTACAATGAGCAGTTCTTC. Translated, it gives CSVEPNAKSSYNEQFF.

This clone was seen a single time. The rearrangement uses TRBV5-1 and TRBJ2-7, with 7 bases identical to TRBD1. This CDR3 comprises 15 residues. Unmatched junction bases numbered 12, after V lost 4 bases and J lost 5 bases. Germline CDR1 and CDR2: SGHRS and YFSETQ. CDR3 amino acids: CASSQTGTDVDEQYF. The CDR3 region has the DNA TGCGCCAGCAGCCAGACCGGGACAGATGTCGACGAGCAGTACTTC. The variable domain in full, completed from reference TRBV5-1 and TRBJ2-7, reads KAGVTQTPRYLIKTRGQQVTLSCSPISGHRSVSWYQQTPGQGLQFLFEYFSETQRNKGNFPGRFSGRQFSNSRSEMNVSTLELGDSALYLCASSQTGTDVDEQYFGPGTRLTVT.